This T cell receptor (beta chain) was captured in a study of read filtering for tumor transcriptome and immune sequencing. In the study overall: After DNase treatment, RNA was made into whole-transcriptome libraries. Study-level findings and limits: RNA-seq captured clonotypes less deeply and reliably than IR-seq.

The trim removed 2 bases at V and 4 bases at J, leaving 4 bases unmatched. CDR3 length: 15 residues. This clonotype was recorded many times. The antigen is not known. From about 0.4 ug of RNA, a library with molecular barcoded alpha/delta and beta/gamma adaptors was made. TCRdb itself ran the reads through MiXCR, one entry per CDR3 protein. Among about 130,000 distinct CDR3 sequences, under 15% were seen once, and the ten largest hold roughly 11%. Sequenced sample: a population of CD138-negative cells sorted from bone marrow. The rearrangement links TRBV23-1 to TRBJ2-5; 10 bases are a match to TRBD2. TRBV23-1 is placed among ORFs of uncertain function. This TCR came from a donor aged 40 or over with multiple myeloma. In nucleotides, the CDR3 is TGCGCCAGCAGTCAACTCAGCGGGGGGGCAGAGACCCAGTACTTC. It codes for CASSQLSGGAETQYF.